This T cell receptor beta chain derives from a study of blood T cell repertoires in COVID-19. Study information: Samples taken during acute and convalescent COVID-19 were collected in the United States, Italy and Spain. Sources were T cells, B-cell-depleted T cells, or PBMCs; the material itself was cDNA or gDNA.

Enrolled during active infection, Seattle patients were then followed longitudinally. Original analysis: How many nucleated cells were present was estimated from reference gene primer amplification. Generated by immunoSEQ multiplex PCR, the TCRdb table keeps only in-frame clones and is missing some. The V and J calls and clone size were taken over from that table, and D and trimming were inferred from the DNA. The sample has 150,000 to 200,000 clones, roughly nine tenths seen once. The CDR3 length is 14 residues. Germline lookup yields CDR1 ENHRY and CDR2 SYGVKD. V lost 4 bases and J 6 bases, leaving 13 bases between the germline ends.

Sequencing was carried out using peripheral blood. The clonotype comes from a woman aged 55-75 years with COVID-19, enrolled during active disease. V usage is TRBV10-3 and J usage is TRBJ2-1, with TRBD2 as a possible D gene (7 bases). The CDR3 region has the DNA TGTGCCATCAGTGGAGGGGGGGTGCTCAATGAGCAGTTCTTC. Encoded protein: CAISGGGVLNEQFF.